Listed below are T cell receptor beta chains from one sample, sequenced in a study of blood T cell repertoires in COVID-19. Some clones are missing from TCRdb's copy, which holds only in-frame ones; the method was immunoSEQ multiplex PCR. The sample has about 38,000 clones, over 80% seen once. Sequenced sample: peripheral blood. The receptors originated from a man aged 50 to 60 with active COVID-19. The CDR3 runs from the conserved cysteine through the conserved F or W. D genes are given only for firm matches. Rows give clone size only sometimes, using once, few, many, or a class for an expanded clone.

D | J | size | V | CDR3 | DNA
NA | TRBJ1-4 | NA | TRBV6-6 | CASTAPGVEKLFF | TGTGCCAGCACGGCCCCGGGGGTTGAAAAACTGTTTTTT
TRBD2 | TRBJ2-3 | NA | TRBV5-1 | CASSLGSGGRTDTQYF | TGCGCCAGCAGCCTTGGCAGCGGGGGTCGCACAGATACGCAGTATTTT
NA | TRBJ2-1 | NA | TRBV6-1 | CASSELGGVAGVSYNEQFF | TGTGCCAGCAGTGAATTAGGGGGGGTTGCGGGAGTCTCCTACAATGAGCAGTTCTTC
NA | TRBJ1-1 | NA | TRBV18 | CASSLQREGTEAFF | TGTGCCAGCTCCCTCCAGAGGGAGGGCACTGAAGCTTTCTTT
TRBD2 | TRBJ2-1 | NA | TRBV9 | CASSPPSGGANEQFF | TGTGCCAGCAGCCCTCCTAGCGGGGGGGCCAATGAGCAGTTCTTC
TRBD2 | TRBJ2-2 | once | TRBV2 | CASSPLGTSMAGELFF | TGTGCCAGCAGTCCCTTAGGGACTAGCATGGCCGGGGAGCTGTTTTTT
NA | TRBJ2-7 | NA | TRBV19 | CASSADNGITYEQYF | TGTGCCAGTAGTGCGGACAACGGAATAACCTACGAGCAGTACTTC
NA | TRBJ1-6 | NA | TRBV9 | CASSVSGGSYNSPLHF | TGTGCCAGCAGCGTATCGGGGGGCTCCTATAATTCACCCCTCCACTTT
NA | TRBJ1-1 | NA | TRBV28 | CASRRIPEAFF | TGTGCCAGCAGGAGGATCCCTGAAGCTTTCTTT
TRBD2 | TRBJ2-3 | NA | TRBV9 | CASAGAGGSDTQYF | TGTGCCAGCGCCGGGGCGGGGGGCTCTGATACGCAGTATTTT
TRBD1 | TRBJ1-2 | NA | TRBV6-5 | CASRTWADRGGYTF | TGTGCCAGCAGAACATGGGCGGACAGGGGTGGCTACACCTTC
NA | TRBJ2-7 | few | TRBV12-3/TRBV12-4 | CASSRGRLGEQYF | TGTGCCAGCAGTCGGGGGAGGCTCGGCGAGCAGTACTTC
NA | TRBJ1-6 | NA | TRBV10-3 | CAISEGRENNSPLHF | TGTGCCATCAGTGAGGGGAGGGAGAATAATTCACCCCTCCACTTT
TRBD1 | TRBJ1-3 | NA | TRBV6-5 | CASSYSRQGAGNTIYF | TGTGCCAGCAGTTACTCCAGACAGGGGGCAGGAAACACCATATATTTT
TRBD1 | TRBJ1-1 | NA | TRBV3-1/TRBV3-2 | CASSQGDRMNTEAFF | TGTGCCAGCAGCCAAGGGGACAGGATGAACACTGAAGCTTTCTTT
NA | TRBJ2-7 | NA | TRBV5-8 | CASSLAVSGPSYEQYF | TGTGCCAGCAGCTTGGCTGTAAGCGGCCCCTCCTACGAGCAGTACTTC
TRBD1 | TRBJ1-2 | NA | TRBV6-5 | CASSTRQGNYGYTF | TGTGCCAGCAGTACAAGACAGGGGAACTATGGCTACACCTTC
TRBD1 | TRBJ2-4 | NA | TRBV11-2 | CASSLEQGAGMVDIQYF | TGTGCCAGCAGCTTAGAACAGGGGGCCGGTATGGTCGACATTCAGTACTTC
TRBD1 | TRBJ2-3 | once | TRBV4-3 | CASSHHGTGSTDTQYF | TGCGCCAGCAGCCACCACGGGACAGGGAGCACAGATACGCAGTATTTT
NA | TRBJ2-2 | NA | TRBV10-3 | CAITPGFLNTGELFF | TGTGCCATCACCCCGGGTTTTTTGAACACCGGGGAGCTGTTTTTT
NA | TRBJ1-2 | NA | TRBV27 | CASSLSGGGFYGYTF | TGTGCCAGCAGTTTATCTGGGGGAGGCTTTTATGGCTACACCTTC
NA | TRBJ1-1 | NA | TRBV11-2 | CASGVAEAFF | TGTGCCTCCGGGGTCGCTGAAGCTTTCTTT
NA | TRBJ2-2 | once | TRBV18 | CASSPNGDGELFF | TGTGCCAGCTCACCCAACGGAGACGGGGAGCTGTTTTTT
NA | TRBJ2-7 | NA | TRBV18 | CASSEDMGANSYEQYF | TGTGCCAGCTCAGAGGACATGGGGGCCAACTCCTACGAGCAGTACTTC
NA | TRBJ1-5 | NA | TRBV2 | CASSEESGSNQPQHF | TGTGCCAGCAGTGAAGAGTCAGGTAGCAATCAGCCCCAGCATTTT
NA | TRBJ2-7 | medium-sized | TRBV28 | CASSLQGRDEQYF | TGTGCCAGCAGTTTACAGGGGCGAGACGAGCAGTACTTC
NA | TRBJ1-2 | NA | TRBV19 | CASIRRGTQGGGYTF | TGTGCCAGTATCCGAAGGGGGACACAAGGCGGGGGCTACACCTTC
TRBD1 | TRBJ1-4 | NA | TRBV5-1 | CASSLAMAGGGEKLFF | TGCGCCAGCAGCTTGGCCATGGCAGGGGGCGGTGAAAAACTGTTTTTT
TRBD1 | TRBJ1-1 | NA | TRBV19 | CASSPDRVTEAFF | TGTGCCAGTAGCCCGGACAGGGTGACTGAAGCTTTCTTT
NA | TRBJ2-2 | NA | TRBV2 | CASRITTGTLILTGELFF | TGTGCCAGCAGAATTACGACCGGGACACTAATTTTAACCGGGGAGCTGTTTTTT
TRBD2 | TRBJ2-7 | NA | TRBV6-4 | CASSDSQRGGLGYEQYF | TGTGCCAGCAGTGACTCGCAGCGGGGGGGTTTGGGATACGAGCAGTACTTC
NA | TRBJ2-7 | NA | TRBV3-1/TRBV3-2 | CASSQGTERYEQYF | TGTGCCAGCAGCCAAGGGACAGAACGATACGAGCAGTACTTC
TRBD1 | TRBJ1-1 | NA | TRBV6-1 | CASSETGESTEAFF | TGTGCCAGCAGTGAGACAGGGGAAAGCACTGAAGCTTTCTTT
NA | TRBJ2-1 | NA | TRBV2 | CASRRPERANEQFF | TGTGCCAGCAGACGTCCCGAGAGGGCCAATGAGCAGTTCTTC
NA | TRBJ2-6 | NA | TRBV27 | CASSPLWAAGANVLTF | TGTGCCAGCAGTCCCCTTTGGGCCGCTGGAGCCAACGTCCTGACTTTC
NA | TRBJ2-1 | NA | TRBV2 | CASSDGPGSAYNEQFF | TGTGCCAGCAGTGATGGTCCAGGGTCAGCCTACAATGAGCAGTTCTTC
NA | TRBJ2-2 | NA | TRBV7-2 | CASSRTGFTGELFF | TGTGCCAGCAGCCGGACTGGATTCACCGGGGAGCTGTTTTTT
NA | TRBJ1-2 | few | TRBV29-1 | CSGYRVSYGYTF | TGCAGCGGATACAGGGTTTCCTATGGCTACACCTTC
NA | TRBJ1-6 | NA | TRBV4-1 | CASSQESPPGISPLHF | TGCGCCAGCAGCCAAGAAAGCCCACCGGGAATTTCACCCCTCCACTTT
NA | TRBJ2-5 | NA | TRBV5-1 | CASSLQETQYF | TGCGCCAGCAGTTTACAAGAGACCCAGTACTTC
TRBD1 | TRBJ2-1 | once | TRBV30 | CAWSVPGGIYNEQFF | TGTGCCTGGAGTGTACCAGGGGGCATCTACAATGAGCAGTTCTTC
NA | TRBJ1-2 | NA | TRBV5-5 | CASSTSVGSLNYGYTF | TGTGCCAGCAGCACCTCGGTGGGCTCATTAAACTATGGCTACACCTTC
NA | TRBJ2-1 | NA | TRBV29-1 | CSVEGASSYNEQFF | TGCAGCGTTGAGGGGGCCAGTTCCTACAATGAGCAGTTCTTC
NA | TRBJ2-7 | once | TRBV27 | CASRGPLTWEQYF | TGTGCCAGCAGGGGTCCACTAACCTGGGAGCAGTACTTC
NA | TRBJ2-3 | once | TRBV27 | CASSLAGRPTDTQYF | TGTGCCAGCAGTTTGGCGGGGAGGCCCACAGATACGCAGTATTTT
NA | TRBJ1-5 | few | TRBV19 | CASSEGVNQPQHF | TGTGCCAGTAGTGAAGGGGTTAATCAGCCCCAGCATTTT
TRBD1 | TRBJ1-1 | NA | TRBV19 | CASSSRRDSLMNTEAFF | TGTGCCAGTAGTTCAAGGAGGGACAGTTTGATGAACACTGAAGCTTTCTTT
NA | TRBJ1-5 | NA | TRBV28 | CASSFGGARDQPQHF | TGTGCCAGCAGTTTCGGTGGGGCTCGGGATCAGCCCCAGCATTTT
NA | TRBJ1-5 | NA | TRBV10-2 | CASSNERFNQPQHF | TGCGCCAGCAGTAACGAACGGTTCAATCAGCCCCAGCATTTT
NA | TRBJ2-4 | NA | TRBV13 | CASSLGRGLAKNIQYF | TGTGCCAGCAGCTTAGGCCGAGGGCTAGCCAAAAACATTCAGTACTTC
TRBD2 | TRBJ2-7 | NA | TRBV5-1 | CASSLALAGSSYEQYF | TGCGCCAGCAGCTTGGCCCTAGCGGGCAGCTCCTACGAGCAGTACTTC
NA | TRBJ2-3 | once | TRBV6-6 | CASGEQGTSTDTQYF | TGTGCCAGCGGCGAACAGGGAACTAGCACAGATACGCAGTATTTT